These T cell receptor beta chains were read from a single sample in a study of T cells after yellow fever vaccination. A single record per CDR3 protein comes from TCRdb applying MiXCR to the 5' RACE reads. The data show roughly 160,000 distinct CDR3 sequences, 7% to 10% seen once. Sequencing was performed on CD8+ T cells sorted from PBMCs, taken 45 days after the yellow fever booster vaccination. These TCRs come from a man between 18 and 29 years old who received the YFV17D yellow fever vaccine. CDR3s include the opening cysteine and the closing phenylalanine or tryptophan. A D gene is named only where the DNA matches it firmly. Not all rows give a size; the values are once, few, many and, for expanded clones, a class.

J gene	clone size	V gene	D gene	CDR3 protein	CDR3 DNA
TRBJ1-2	.	TRBV6-5	.	CASSYNPRHGYTF	TGTGCCAGCAGTTATAACCCTCGGCATGGCTACACCTTC
TRBJ2-1	.	TRBV6-2/TRBV6-3	TRBD2	CASTTSGVYNEQFF	TGTGCCAGCACAACTAGCGGGGTTTACAATGAGCAGTTCTTC
TRBJ1-5	.	TRBV4-1	.	CASSPGAMGYSNQPQHF	TGCGCCAGCAGCCCTGGGGCTATGGGATATAGCAATCAGCCCCAGCATTTT
TRBJ1-1	few	TRBV4-1	.	CASSQKQGRSTEAFF	TGCGCCAGCAGCCAAAAACAGGGAAGGAGCACTGAAGCTTTCTTT
TRBJ2-2	medium-sized	TRBV6-2/TRBV6-3	.	CASSYSADENTGELFF	TGTGCCAGCAGTTACTCTGCGGACGAGAACACCGGGGAGCTGTTTTTT
TRBJ2-3	few	TRBV7-8	.	CASSSGVLDTQYF	TGTGCCAGCAGCTCCGGGGTCCTGGATACGCAGTATTTT
TRBJ2-5	few	TRBV12-3/TRBV12-4	TRBD2	CASSLRSGVVKTQYF	TGTGCCAGCAGTTTAAGGAGCGGGGTGGTGAAGACCCAGTACTTC
TRBJ1-1	.	TRBV7-9	.	CASSPGDDSDSTEAFF	TGTGCCAGCAGCCCGGGGGACGACAGCGACTCTACTGAAGCTTTCTTT
TRBJ2-1	few	TRBV20-1	TRBD1	CSASDPGQGDKEQFF	TGCAGTGCTAGTGACCCGGGACAGGGGGATAAAGAGCAGTTCTTC
TRBJ2-1	.	TRBV5-1	.	CASSWGFAGNEQFF	TGCGCCAGCAGCTGGGGGTTCGCGGGCAATGAGCAGTTCTTC
TRBJ2-3	many	TRBV6-5	TRBD2	CASSTSAGGPGDTQYF	TGTGCCAGCAGTACCTCAGCGGGGGGGCCCGGAGATACGCAGTATTTT
TRBJ2-2	few	TRBV6-5	TRBD1	CAIRRQGYTGELFF	TGTGCCATTAGGCGACAGGGGTACACCGGGGAGCTGTTTTTT
TRBJ2-7	many	TRBV6-5	.	CASSYPNGMGEQYF	TGTGCCAGCAGTTATCCGAACGGCATGGGGGAGCAGTACTTC
TRBJ2-1	few	TRBV27	.	CASSPSTGLPPYNEQFF	TGTGCCAGCAGTCCCTCCACTGGCCTCCCGCCCTACAATGAGCAGTTCTTC
TRBJ2-1	few	TRBV28	.	CASSFRRDPKDGFF	TGTGCCAGCAGTTTTCGTAGGGACCCCAAAGATGGGTTCTTC
TRBJ2-3	.	TRBV28	.	CASSLLGRAGSTDTQYF	TGTGCCAGCAGTTTATTGGGGCGTGCGGGGAGCACAGATACGCAGTATTTT
TRBJ2-1	few	TRBV20-1	TRBD2	CSARDSGGTGNEQFF	TGCAGTGCTAGAGATTCGGGGGGGACCGGAAATGAGCAGTTCTTC
TRBJ1-4	few	TRBV7-9	TRBD1	CATQQGLNEKLFF	TGTGCCACTCAACAGGGGCTGAATGAAAAACTGTTTTTT
TRBJ1-4	.	TRBV7-2	.	CASSLWMAGSEKLFF	TGTGCCAGCAGCTTATGGATGGCGGGCAGTGAAAAACTGTTTTTT
TRBJ2-5	many	TRBV6-5	TRBD2	CASSLSGGPQETQYF	TGTGCCAGCAGCCTAAGCGGGGGGCCCCAAGAGACCCAGTACTTC
TRBJ1-2	.	TRBV4-2	.	CASSQDITGQLLSLPYGYTF	TGTGCCAGCAGCCAAGATATCACGGGGCAGCTACTTTCCCTACCCTATGGCTACACCTTC
TRBJ2-3	many	TRBV7-9	.	CASSSTPGDTQYF	TGTGCCAGCAGCTCCACCCCAGGAGATACGCAGTATTTT
TRBJ1-1	few	TRBV6-2/TRBV6-3	TRBD1	CASNLDRVTLTLNTEAFF	TGTGCCAGCAACCTGGACAGGGTAACCCTCACCCTGAACACTGAAGCTTTCTTT
TRBJ1-5	.	TRBV7-6	TRBD1	CASSHGTGGSGQPQHF	TGTGCCAGCAGCCACGGGACAGGGGGGTCGGGTCAGCCCCAGCATTTT
TRBJ2-6	few	TRBV11-2	.	CASSLGSLRATAGANVLTF	TGTGCCAGCAGCTTAGGCTCTCTCAGGGCAACGGCTGGGGCCAACGTCCTGACTTTC
TRBJ2-2	.	TRBV4-3	.	CASSQDLGDYTGELFF	TGCGCCAGCAGCCAAGATCTTGGGGACTACACCGGGGAGCTGTTTTTT
TRBJ2-5	.	TRBV12-3/TRBV12-4	.	CASSRGGAETQYF	TGTGCCAGCAGTCGTGGAGGGGCAGAGACCCAGTACTTC
TRBJ2-1	.	TRBV6-2/TRBV6-3	TRBD1	CASSKTGYDEQFF	TGTGCCAGCAGTAAGACAGGGTACGATGAGCAGTTCTTC
TRBJ1-2	.	TRBV9	TRBD1	CASSVGGQSYGYTF	TGTGCCAGCAGCGTAGGGGGACAGAGCTATGGCTACACCTTC
TRBJ1-5	few	TRBV19	.	CASSPFPGANQPQHF	TGTGCCAGTAGCCCCTTTCCAGGGGCTAATCAGCCCCAGCATTTT
TRBJ2-1	.	TRBV5-1	.	CASSLVFPGSRGNEQFF	TGCGCCAGCAGCTTGGTGTTTCCGGGGTCTCGGGGTAATGAGCAGTTCTTC
TRBJ1-3	.	TRBV5-5	TRBD1	CASSKPTGIGAGNTIYF	TGTGCCAGCAGCAAGCCGACAGGGATCGGCGCTGGAAACACCATATATTTT
TRBJ2-1	few	TRBV4-3	.	CASSQAPAWEQFF	TGCGCCAGCAGCCAAGCCCCGGCCTGGGAGCAGTTCTTC
TRBJ2-1	.	TRBV7-2	TRBD2	CASSSRATSGGPNNEQFF	TGTGCCAGCAGCTCAAGAGCCACTAGCGGGGGGCCAAACAATGAGCAGTTCTTC
TRBJ2-7	.	TRBV19	TRBD2	CASSIGPSGAWNEQYF	TGTGCCAGTAGTATAGGGCCTAGCGGGGCATGGAACGAGCAGTACTTC
TRBJ2-1	.	TRBV4-1	TRBD2	CASSQGGLADYNEQFF	TGCGCCAGCAGCCAGGGAGGACTAGCGGATTACAATGAGCAGTTCTTC
TRBJ2-2	.	TRBV4-3	.	CASSQDGRSTGELFF	TGCGCCAGCAGCCAAGACGGCAGGAGCACCGGGGAGCTGTTTTTT
TRBJ2-7	many	TRBV4-3	TRBD2	CASSQEASGVSEQYF	TGCGCCAGCAGCCAAGAAGCTAGCGGGGTTTCCGAGCAGTACTTC
TRBJ2-2	medium-sized	TRBV20-1	TRBD2	CSAKRGDPGELFF	TGCAGTGCTAAGCGGGGGGACCCCGGGGAGCTGTTTTTT
TRBJ1-5	.	TRBV19	.	CASSKQGVEPQHF	TGTGCCAGTAGTAAACAGGGTGTTGAGCCCCAGCATTTT
TRBJ2-5	few	TRBV4-3	TRBD2	CASSRMGLDQETQYF	TGCGCCAGCAGCCGCATGGGACTAGACCAAGAGACCCAGTACTTC